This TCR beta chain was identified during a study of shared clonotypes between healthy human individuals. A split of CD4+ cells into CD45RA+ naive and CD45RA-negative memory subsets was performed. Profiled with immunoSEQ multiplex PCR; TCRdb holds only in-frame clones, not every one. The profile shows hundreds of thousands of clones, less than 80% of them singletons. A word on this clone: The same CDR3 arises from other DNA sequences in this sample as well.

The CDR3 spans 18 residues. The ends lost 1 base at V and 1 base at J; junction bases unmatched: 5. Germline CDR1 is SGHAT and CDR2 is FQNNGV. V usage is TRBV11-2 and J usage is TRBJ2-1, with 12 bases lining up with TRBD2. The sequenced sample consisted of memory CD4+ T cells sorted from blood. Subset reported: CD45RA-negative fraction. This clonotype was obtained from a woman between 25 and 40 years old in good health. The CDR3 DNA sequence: TGTGCCAGCAGCTTAGCACTAGCGGGAGGCCTTTCCTACAATGAGCAGTTCTTC. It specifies CASSLALAGGLSYNEQFF. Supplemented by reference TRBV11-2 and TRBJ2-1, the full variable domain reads EAGVAQSPRYKIIEKRQSVAFWCNPISGHATLYWYQQILGQGPKLLIQFQNNGVVDDSQLPKDRFSAERLKGVDSTLKIQPAKLEDSAVYLCASSLALAGGLSYNEQFFGPGTRLTVL.